Following are 21 T cell receptor beta chains from one sample sequenced in a study of shared clonotypes between healthy human individuals. Assay used: immunoSEQ multiplex PCR; TCRdb lists only in-frame clones, some missing. The sample records around 500,000 clones, roughly four fifths being singletons. Material: PBMCs. The receptor source for this set is a woman aged 40 to 50 in good health. Some clones in this sample may be carry-over from other donors' samples.

The chain employs TRBV19 and TRBJ2-1; TRBD2 matches at 8 bases. Germline-derived CDR1 and CDR2 are LNHDA and SQIVND (reference sequence). Unmatched junction bases numbered 4, after V lost 4 bases and J lost 2 bases. This CDR3 has 15 residues. CDR3 loop: CASSTSGPPYNEQFF. In DNA form, the CDR3 reads TGTGCCAGTAGTACTAGCGGGCCGCCCTACAATGAGCAGTTCTTC.

To note about this clone: This may be a read error, as it is one base from a much larger clone. This sequence joins TRBV18 and TRBJ2-5; TRBD2 is a possible D gene (5 bases). The assigned J gene may be wrong: the sequence end matches TRBJ2-7 better. CDR1 is KGHSH, CDR2 LQKENI, per germline. The CDR3 extends over 11 amino acids. The CDR3 DNA sequence: TGTGCCAACTCACGGGATTACGAGCAGTACTTC. Translated, it gives CANSRDYEQYF.

J is TRBJ2-7 and V is TRBV19; 12 bases are shared with TRBD1. The germline V gene encodes CDR1 LNHDA and CDR2 SQIVND (reference sequence). Trimming cost V 5 bases and J 3 bases; bases outside gene matches: 11. The length of the CDR3 is 17 residues. CDR3: CASSVTGTGGVSYEQYF. CDR3 coding DNA: TGTGCCAGTAGTGTGACCGGGACAGGGGGCGTCAGCTACGAGCAGTACTTC.

A single count supports this clone. The chain has TRBV27 and TRBJ1-4, with TRBD1 identical over 11 bases. CDR3 length equals 14 residues. The V gene's germline CDR1 is MNHEY and CDR2 SMNVEV (reference sequence). Unmatched junction bases numbered 3, after V lost 6 bases and J lost 6 bases. The CDR3 DNA is TGTGCCAGCAGCGGACAGGGGGCGCATGAAAAACTGTTTTTT. The encoded protein is CASSGQGAHEKLFF.

The chain couples TRBV28 to TRBJ2-3, with 7 bases aligning to TRBD2. The CDR3 has 15 residues. CDR1 is MDHEN and CDR2 is SYDVKM in the germline V gene. Germline trimming cut 8 bases from V and 4 bases from J; bases unmatched to any gene: 12. The CDR3 spells CASSLGGRGADTQYF. DNA for the CDR3: TGTGCCAGCTCCCTGGGCGGGAGAGGGGCAGATACGCAGTATTTT.

This clone has more than one count but fewer than ten. The chain recombines TRBV7-2 with TRBJ2-7; 13 nucleotides agree with TRBD2. The CDR3 totals 14 residues. The V gene end was trimmed by 3 bases and the J gene end by 6 bases; junction bases not matched to a gene: 2. The germline CDR1 and CDR2 sequences are SGHTA and FQGNSA. The CDR3 DNA follows: TGTGCCAGCAGCTTGACTAGCGGGAGGAGCGAGCAGTACTTC. Protein: CASSLTSGRSEQYF.

The chain couples TRBV11-2 to TRBJ2-1, with D possibly being TRBD2 (6 bases). V gave up 7 bases and J gave up 2 bases, with 12 bases separating them. Germline V CDR1 and CDR2: SGHAT, FQNNGV. This CDR3 is built from 14 residues. CDR3 protein: CASNRESAYNEQFF. The CDR3 DNA reads TGTGCCAGCAACCGGGAGAGCGCCTACAATGAGCAGTTCTTC.

This clone was counted a few times. The chain employs TRBV28 and TRBJ2-1, with 8 bases identical to TRBD2. With V trimmed by 5 bases and J by 7 bases, 7 bases remained unmatched. The CDR3 covers 14 residues. The germline CDR1 and CDR2 sequences are MDHEN and SYDVKM. The CDR3 is CASSPGTSGNEQFF. The CDR3 coding sequence is TGTGCCAGCAGTCCCGGGACTAGTGGGAATGAGCAGTTCTTC.

The chain combines TRBV9 with TRBJ2-7; 9 bases line up with TRBD1. The trim removed 2 bases at V and 7 bases at J, leaving 7 bases unmatched. The CDR3 length is 14 residues. Germline CDR1 SGDLS, CDR2 YYNGEE. Here the CDR3 DNA reads TGTGCCAGCAGCGTCGACGGACAGGGGTGGGAGCAGTACTTC. Protein: CASSVDGQGWEQYF.

The CDR3 sequence: CASSTPRRGRGEQYF. The CDR3 DNA sequence: TGTGCCAGCAGCACCCCACGGCGCGGGAGGGGCGAGCAGTACTTC. V and J are TRBV7-2 and TRBJ2-7; 9 positions match TRBD2. This CDR3 spans 15 amino acids. The ends lost 5 bases at V and 6 bases at J; junction bases unmatched: 11. From germline, CDR1 is SGHTA and CDR2 FQGNSA.

The rearrangement joins TRBV7-8 to TRBJ2-5; 7 nucleotides align to TRBD1. Germline-derived CDR1 and CDR2 are SGHVS and FQNEAQ. The V segment lost 2 bases and the J segment 2 bases; nucleotides outside the gene matches: 2. This CDR3 comprises 14 residues. CDR3 sequence (DNA): TGTGCCAGCAGCTTAAACAGGGGACAAGAGACCCAGTACTTC. The encoded protein is CASSLNRGQETQYF.

This sequence joins TRBV5-5 and TRBJ1-2; possibly TRBD1 for D (5 bases). The CDR3 spans 15 residues. CDR1 is SGHKS, CDR2 YYEKEE, per germline (reference sequence). The ends were cut back, 7 bases at V and 3 bases at J, with 19 bases in the middle. In nucleotides, the CDR3 is TGTGCCAGCCTGGGCCCCAGGGAAGGGGACTATGGCTACACCTTC. This translates into CASLGPREGDYGYTF.

The genes are TRBV2 and TRBJ1-4; 10 bases agree with TRBD1. Germline CDR1 reads SNHLY; CDR2 reads FYNNEI. J was trimmed by 7 bases and V by 2 bases; bases with no gene match: 10. This CDR3 contains 17 residues. The CDR3: CASSEQRQGAGSEKLFF. CDR3 coding DNA: TGTGCCAGCAGTGAACAACGACAGGGGGCGGGGAGTGAAAAACTGTTTTTT.

As to this clone: The junction and the germline gene differ at one end; a read error may be behind it. The rearrangement uses TRBV2 and TRBJ2-4, with D perhaps assigned TRBD1 or TRBD2 (6 bases each). Germline V gene data show CDR1 as SNHLY and CDR2 as FYNNEI. CDR3 length equals 12 residues. CDR3 in DNA: TGTGCCAGCAGGCGGGACAAAGACATTCAGTACTTC. This encodes CASRRDKDIQYF.

The chain carries TRBV5-4 and TRBJ2-3; 8 positions agree with TRBD2. The V gene end was trimmed by 1 base and the J gene end by 3 bases; junction bases not matched to a gene: 16. The CDR3 length is 19 residues. Germline CDR1 reads SGHNT; CDR2 reads YYREEE (reference sequence). CDR3 sequence (DNA): TGTGCCAGCAGCTTGTCCCAAGCGGGAGAAATGGTAAGTACAGATACGCAGTATTTT. Protein sequence: CASSLSQAGEMVSTDTQYF.

The chain is built from TRBV5-1 and TRBJ2-1; 8 nucleotides align to TRBD2. The CDR3 totals 16 residues. Germline lookup yields CDR1 SGHRS and CDR2 YFSETQ. Trimming cost V 7 bases and J 7 bases; bases outside gene matches: 16. For the CDR3, the DNA is TGCGCCAGCGGGCTCAATCCGGGACTAGTCTGGAATGAGCAGTTCTTC. Translated, it gives CASGLNPGLVWNEQFF.

The chain links TRBV10-3 to TRBJ1-3; no firm D call. The CDR3 is made up of 14 amino acids. Germline lookup yields CDR1 ENHRY and CDR2 SYGVKD. V was shortened by 3 bases and J by 0 bases, with 6 bases between the two germline ends. The CDR3 DNA follows: TGTGCCATCAGTGACAGGAGCTCTGGAAACACCATATATTTT. Amino acids: CAISDRSSGNTIYF.

The V and J genes are TRBV28 and TRBJ1-2; D possibly corresponds to TRBD1 (5 bases). Trimming left V 3 bases short and J 3 bases short, with 11 bases between. Germline assignment: CDR1 MDHEN and CDR2 SYDVKM. The CDR3 extends over 14 amino acids. The DNA for the CDR3 is TGTGCCAGCAGTTTCGGGGGTTACGACTATGGCTACACCTTC. Translated: CASSFGGYDYGYTF.

The chain links TRBV21-1 to TRBJ1-5. TRBV21-1 is an annotated pseudogene. The CDR3 is made up of 17 amino acids. CDR3 in amino acids: CASSKGGVPRFFQPQHF. DNA for the CDR3: TGTGCCAGCAGCAAAGGAGGCGTCCCTAGGTTTTTCCAGCCCCAGCATTTT.

The chain couples TRBV28 to TRBJ2-7; weak D call: TRBD1 (5 bases). Trimming stripped 4 bases from V and 5 bases from J, with 12 bases between. The CDR3 loop spans 13 amino acids. From germline, CDR1 is MDHEN and CDR2 SYDVKM. CDR3 sequence: CASSSGQGDEQYF. Written as DNA, the CDR3 is TGTGCCAGCAGTTCCGGGCAGGGCGACGAGCAGTACTTC.

Points on this clone: Other nucleotide sequences from this sample produce the same CDR3. The chain carries TRBV5-6 and TRBJ2-2, with D unresolved. V was shortened by 0 bases and J by 2 bases, with 5 bases between the two germline ends. Looked up from germline, CDR1 is SGHDT and CDR2 is YYEEEE. CDR3 size: 14 residues. The CDR3 coding sequence is TGTGCCAGCAGCTTGGGGAGAAACACCGGGGAGCTGTTTTTT. Protein: CASSLGRNTGELFF.